The 5 T cell receptor beta chains presented below share a single source sample, sequenced in a study of T cell repertoires in cytomegalovirus infection. TCRdb used MiXCR to reprocess the reads, holding one entry per CDR3 protein. The sample includes approximately 1,000,000 distinct CDR3 sequences, around 32% of them seen just once. These receptors are not linked to any known antigen. Here the sequenced sample was cultured CD8+ T cells from PBMCs, taken from culture after CMV antigen stimulation. Receptor source: a human donor in good health (CMV status not recorded). Some clones in this sample may be carry-over from other donors' samples.

V gene TRBV29-1 combines with J gene TRBJ2-4; the match to TRBD1 covers 9 bases. J lost 9 bases, V lost 7 bases, and 7 bases had no gene match. CDR1 is SQVTM and CDR2 is ANQGSEA in the germline V gene. This CDR3 is 12 amino acids long. The DNA of the CDR3 is TGCAGCGCCTCTGGGACAGGGACCATTCAGTACTTC. This codes for CSASGTGTIQYF.

This clonotype was counted a single time. The V gene is TRBV7-9, the J gene TRBJ2-1; 8 bases fit TRBD1. Germline V gene sequence: CDR1 SEHNR, CDR2 FQNEAQ (reference sequence). V gave up 4 bases and J gave up 3 bases; unmatched junction bases: 5. The CDR3 runs to 15 residues. DNA for the CDR3: TGTGCCAGCAGCTCCCTCGGGACAGGCTACAATGAGCAGTTCTTC. Translated, it gives CASSSLGTGYNEQFF.

This clonotype was recorded once. In this CDR3 the conserved last residue, phenylalanine or tryptophan, is missing, so a read error is likely. The rearrangement links TRBV7-8 to TRBJ2-2; weak D call: TRBD1 (6 bases). Germline CDR1 and CDR2: SGHVS and FQNEAQ. Trimming cost V 1 base and J 9 bases, with 9 bases left between them. The CDR3 is made up of 13 amino acids. The CDR3 sequence is CASSLVGDRELFL. The CDR3 nucleotides read TGTGCCAGCAGCTTAGTAGGGGACAGGGAGCTGTTTCTT.

In its sample, this clonotype was seen a few times. The chain couples TRBV12-3 or TRBV12-4 to TRBJ1-5, with a weak D call TRBD1 (6 bases). The V end lost 3 bases, the J end lost 5 bases, and 14 bases lay between the germline ends. This CDR3 has 15 residues. DNA for the CDR3: TGTGCCAGCAGTTTGGGACAAGGGCACGATCAGCCCCAGCATTTT. Translated: CASSLGQGHDQPQHF.

The chain joins TRBV6-5 to TRBJ1-2, with 8 bases that match TRBD1. V lost 2 bases and J lost 8; bases outside the gene matches: 7. The CDR3 is 14 amino acids. CDR1 MNHEY and CDR2 SVGAGI come from the germline V gene. The CDR3 here is CASSYDRGREGYTF. The DNA of the CDR3 is TGTGCCAGCAGTTACGACAGGGGTAGGGAGGGCTACACCTTC.